This entry is about one T cell receptor beta chain. The target antigen is unknown. The CDR3 length is 14 residues. The V gene end was trimmed by 3 bases and the J gene end by 9 bases; junction bases not matched to a gene: 5. Per the germline V gene, CDR1 is MNHNS and CDR2 is SASEGT. Data came from immunoSEQ multiplex PCR; TCRdb stores just in-frame clones and leaves some out. This sample has about 2.4 million clones, with roughly 93% found just once. This specimen comes from a study of shared clonotypes between healthy human individuals. Overall study: The plates for each donor numbered three CD4 naive, three CD4 memory, two CD8 naive and one CD8 memory.

Study observations and caveats: Naive subsets, compared against memory subsets, generally had larger estimated richness values. Sequencing depth was expected to influence donor clonotype sharing.

V is TRBV6-1 and J is TRBJ2-7; 13 bases are a match to TRBD2. The clonotype was recovered from a man younger than 35 in good health. Some clones in this sample may be carry-over from other donors' samples. The specimen was naive CD4+ T cells from PBMCs. Subset specified: CD45RA+ positively selected. This chain's CDR3 is CASSETSGGIWQYF. The DNA for the CDR3 is TGTGCCAGCAGTGAGACTAGCGGGGGGATATGGCAGTACTTC.